Sequencing of this TCR beta chain was carried out in a study of shared clonotypes between healthy human individuals (dated by TCRdb to about 2020). Regarding the research as a whole: The cohort included three men and a couple of women between 18 and 49 years of age. To increase sequencing depth and limit assay-specific biases, different laboratories used diverse techniques to prepare libraries and sequence TCR repertoires. For each donor, CD4 naive and CD4 memory were each given three plates, CD8 naive was given two plates, and CD8 memory was given one plate. To estimate repertoire size and how much clonotype sharing occurs between individuals, the study deeply sequenced the blood TCR repertoires of roughly 5 healthy adults. Each donor's leukapheresis produced roughly between about 0.8 and 8.9 billion PBMCs.

General study outcomes and caveats: Across a handful of donors, approximately 5% of naive CD4, more than 3% of naive CD8, about 2.3% of memory CD4, and approximately 0.42% of memory CD8 clonotypes were shared. Larger estimated clonotype richness was generally found for naive subsets than for memory subsets. Higher generation probabilities were observed for clonotypes shared by all four sorted-subset donors than for non-shared clonotypes. Because the study included a small number of donors, the genetic and exposure-history diversity represented was limited. Rarefaction of sorted-subset datasets indicated incomplete sequencing despite the large sequencing depth. Sampling was restricted to blood, and TCR repertoires in tissues likely differ from the TCR repertoires found in blood. Pairwise subsampling indicated that sequencing depth was expected to affect the degree of clonotype sharing among donors.

The donors were healthy, HIV-negative adults who had no recently reported acute infections or vaccinations. Every donor was a Caucasian adult residing in Nashville, Tennessee, USA. CD4+ T cells were enriched through magnetic negative selection, after which naive cells were positively selected on CD45RA and the remaining negative fraction served as the memory subset. After blood collection by leukapheresis, PBMCs were isolated using Ficoll-Histopaque density gradient centrifugation and then cryopreserved in the vapor phase of liquid nitrogen. Purity and quantity of every magnetically sorted T cell population were checked by analytical flow cytometry. From each sorted fraction, genomic DNA was isolated and quantified by UV absorbance on a Nanodrop 2000c. Using the deep immunoSEQ assay, multiplex PCR amplified TCR CDR3 regions from genomic DNA. Extracted genomic DNA from each cell subset was spread evenly across all wells of several immunoSEQ 96-well plates, with each plate serving as a replicate. For sorted subsets, roughly 200 ng of genomic DNA, equivalent to roughly 33,000 T cell genomes, went into each replicate PCR. Purified libraries were quantified with a Qubit 3.0 fluorometer, sized on a Bioanalyzer 2100, and re-quantified with the KAPA Library Quantification kit. Each immunoSEQ 96-well plate was sequenced on its own single-read 150-cycle Illumina NextSeq 550 flow cell. Per the authors' processing: Because only junctional sequences without quality scores were contained in the immunoSEQ output, filtering matching that applied to full-length reads could not be performed. Sequences were annotated with PyIR, a Python wrapper for IgBLAST v1.9, using IMGT germline references to assign V/J genes and CDR3. Reads were filtered out if the reads had weak V/J assignments (E-value above 1e-6), no CDR3, stop codons, out-of-frame junctions, or ambiguous translated residues. A V3J clonotype was defined by an identical inferred V gene, J gene, and CDR3 amino acid sequence. The percentage overlap between two repertoires was calculated by dividing the number of shared unique clonotypes by the size of the smaller repertoire. Three approaches were used to assess repertoire richness: RTK rarefaction, the Chao1 estimator, and Recon v2.1 estimates of unobserved clonotypes. OLGA was used to compute generation probabilities for all TCRbeta clonotypes that the gDNA method yielded from a few donors. TCRdb carries this immuneACCESS record with in-frame sequences only. Its versions omit some clonotypes, under half of them owing to an unresolved V gene in the studies checked, with the rest unexplained. The V and J calls and clone size are taken from that table; D and trimming were inferred from the DNA. This sample lists 2 million to 3 million clones; 80% to 95% were detected once. The leading ten clones occupy more than 0.35% of the sample.

CDR3 length: 13 amino acids, cysteine to phenylalanine. CDR3 DNA is the only sequence kept; it has 39 bases, read in frame from the first base. V is cut by 0 bases and J by 4 bases, and the space between the germline ends is 4 bases. Taken from the germline V gene, the CDR1 and CDR2 loops are SGHRS and YFSETQ. To note about this clone: The clone's antigen remains unknown. It has no much larger one-base neighbor in the sample; base qualities were not kept. In the same sample, other DNA sequences code for this CDR3.

This TCR came from a man aged 18 to 29 in good health. Some clones in this sample may be carry-over from other donors' samples. Sample: naive CD4+ T cells from PBMCs. The sample's cell subset or site, from its label and the paper: CD45RA+ positively selected. The V gene is TRBV5-1 and the J gene is TRBJ2-2, with an unclear D gene assignment. CDR3 region: CASSLGVTGELFF. The DNA sequence reads TGCGCCAGCAGCTTGGGGGTCACCGGGGAGCTGTTTTTT. Reference TRBV5-1 and TRBJ2-2 genes cover what lies past the CDR3, so the full variable domain is KAGVTQTPRYLIKTRGQQVTLSCSPISGHRSVSWYQQTPGQGLQFLFEYFSETQRNKGNFPGRFSGRQFSNSRSEMNVSTLELGDSALYLCASSLGVTGELFFGEGSRLTVL.